This is a list of T cell receptor beta chains from one sample in a study of blood T cell repertoires in COVID-19. Generated by immunoSEQ multiplex PCR, the TCRdb table keeps only in-frame clones and is missing some. This sample has about half a million clones, with approximately 85% found just once. The specimen sequenced was peripheral blood. Source of these receptors: a human donor in a cohort sampled during active COVID-19. Each CDR3 is given with its conserved first and last residue. D genes are given only for firm matches. Rows give clone size only sometimes, using once, few, many, or a class for an expanded clone.

cdr3_nt	cdr3_aa	clone_size	v_call	d_call	j_call
TGTGCCAGCAGCACCCCCTCAGGGGGTAACTATGGCTACACCTTC	CASSTPSGGNYGYTF	.	TRBV6-5	TRBD1	TRBJ1-2
TGTGCCAGCAGCGAGCTTAGCAACCCCTACGAGCAGTACTTC	CASSELSNPYEQYF	.	TRBV14	.	TRBJ2-7
TGTGCCAGCAGCTTGGAGGAGGGTGAGCAGTTCTTC	CASSLEEGEQFF	.	TRBV3-1/TRBV3-2	.	TRBJ2-1
TGTGCCAGTAGCTATATGACTAGCGGGAGGTACGAGCAGTACTTC	CASSYMTSGRYEQYF	.	TRBV19	TRBD2	TRBJ2-7
TGTGCCAGCAGCCGGGACAGGGGGCGAGCTAATACGCAGTATTTT	CASSRDRGRANTQYF	.	TRBV6-5	TRBD1	TRBJ2-3
TGTGCCATCAACCGCGGGACAGGGACCTATGGCTACACCTTC	CAINRGTGTYGYTF	.	TRBV10-3	TRBD1	TRBJ1-2
TGTGCCAGCAGCTTGGCTTATGCCAGGGAAAACACTGAAGCTTTCTTT	CASSLAYARENTEAFF	.	TRBV5-6	.	TRBJ1-1
TGTGCCAGCACCTCTAGGTCCAGGGGGAATCAGCCCCAGCATTTT	CASTSRSRGNQPQHF	.	TRBV7-8	TRBD1	TRBJ1-5
TGTGCCAGCAGCAACAGGGGGGATAATGAAAAACTGTTTTTT	CASSNRGDNEKLFF	.	TRBV3-1/TRBV3-2	TRBD1	TRBJ1-4
TGTGCCAGCAGTTACTCGGGGAGGAGCTCCTACAATGAGCAGTTCTTC	CASSYSGRSSYNEQFF	.	TRBV6-5	.	TRBJ2-1
TGTGCCAGCAGTTTGAGCTCCTACGAGCAGTACTTC	CASSLSSYEQYF	.	TRBV7-9	.	TRBJ2-7
TGTGCCAGCAGAATATCCCGACTTTCAGGGAACTACTTTATTAATCAGCCCCAGCATTTT	CASRISRLSGNYFINQPQHF	.	TRBV5-4	.	TRBJ1-5
TGTGCCTCTCGGACAGGTGGGACCGGGGAGCTGTTTTTT	CASRTGGTGELFF	.	TRBV30	TRBD1	TRBJ2-2
TGTGCCAGCAGTTTCTGGGACAGGAGGACTGAAGCTTTCTTT	CASSFWDRRTEAFF	.	TRBV27	TRBD1	TRBJ1-1
TGTGCCAGTAGTATCTCTGGGACAGTTAACGCTGAAGCTTTCTTT	CASSISGTVNAEAFF	.	TRBV19	TRBD1	TRBJ1-1
TGTGCCAGCAGTCGCCCGACCGGGACACACTACGAGCAGTACTTC	CASSRPTGTHYEQYF	once	TRBV28	.	TRBJ2-7
TGTGCCAGCAGGTCCGGGAGCCAATATGGCTACACCTTC	CASRSGSQYGYTF	few	TRBV28	.	TRBJ1-2
TGCGCCAGCAGCCAAGGACAGCCTATACCACTCCTAGCCAAAAACATTCAGTACTTC	CASSQGQPIPLLAKNIQYF	.	TRBV4-1	.	TRBJ2-4
TGTGCCAGTAGTATAGGGACTAGCGGGAGGGCCGGAGAGACCCAGTACTTC	CASSIGTSGRAGETQYF	.	TRBV19	TRBD2	TRBJ2-5
TGTGCCAGTTGTGACAGGGACCAAGAGACCCAGTACTTC	CASCDRDQETQYF	.	TRBV19	TRBD1	TRBJ2-5
TGTGCCTCCTCGATAGGGGCGCGTGGCACCGGGGAGCTGTTTTTT	CASSIGARGTGELFF	once	TRBV30	.	TRBJ2-2
TGTGCCGCCGGGGGGGAGGGAGTTAAGCAGTACTTC	CAAGGEGVKQYF	.	TRBV2	TRBD2	TRBJ2-7
TGTGCCAGCAGTTTACAGCTAGCGGGGAATGAGCAGTTCTTC	CASSLQLAGNEQFF	.	TRBV28	TRBD2	TRBJ2-1
TGTGCCAGCAGCCAAGGTCGAGGGTCGGACACTGAAGCTTTCTTT	CASSQGRGSDTEAFF	.	TRBV3-1/TRBV3-2	.	TRBJ1-1
TGTGCCAGCAGCTTGATTTTAGGAGGTACCGGGGAGCTGTTTTTT	CASSLILGGTGELFF	.	TRBV5-8	.	TRBJ2-2
TGCGCCAGCAGCTTGGCGCTAGCGGGAGTAGGAGAGACCCAGTACTTC	CASSLALAGVGETQYF	.	TRBV5-1	TRBD2	TRBJ2-5
TGTGCCAGTCGGAGGGCGGGAGACCTCACCGGGGAGCTGTTTTTT	CASRRAGDLTGELFF	.	TRBV9	TRBD2	TRBJ2-2
TGTGCCAGCAGCTCGTCGACAGGGAGCACTGAAGCTTTCTTT	CASSSSTGSTEAFF	.	TRBV7-9	TRBD1	TRBJ1-1
TGTGCCAGCAGCGCCGGACAGTCCTCTGGAAACACCATATATTTT	CASSAGQSSGNTIYF	.	TRBV7-8	.	TRBJ1-3
TGTGTGCAGGGGAGCAACTATGGCTACACCTTC	CVQGSNYGYTF	.	TRBV7-9	.	TRBJ1-2
TGTGCCAGCAGCTACGGGACAGGGTTTCGGGACACTGAAGCTTTCTTT	CASSYGTGFRDTEAFF	.	TRBV5-8	TRBD1	TRBJ1-1
TGTGCCAGCAGCTTAGTACAGGGGGAATACAACGAGCAGTACTTC	CASSLVQGEYNEQYF	once	TRBV5-4	TRBD1	TRBJ2-7
TGTGCCAGCAGCCTCGGGAGGAAGCGGTCCTACGAGCAGTACTTC	CASSLGRKRSYEQYF	.	TRBV6-5	TRBD2	TRBJ2-7
TGTGCCAGCAGGCTAGCGGGAGTGTCCAACGAGCAGTACTTC	CASRLAGVSNEQYF	.	TRBV6-5	TRBD2	TRBJ2-7
TGCAGTGCTAGTCGACTAACTGGGGCCAACGTCCTGACTTTC	CSASRLTGANVLTF	.	TRBV20-1	.	TRBJ2-6
TGTGCCAGCAGCCTTAGCGGGACCGACACAGATACGCAGTATTTT	CASSLSGTDTDTQYF	.	TRBV7-3	TRBD2	TRBJ2-3
TGTGCCAGCAGCAATCGGACAGCGAACACCGGGGAGCTGTTTTTT	CASSNRTANTGELFF	once	TRBV21-1	.	TRBJ2-2